One and the same sample provided the 14 T cell receptor beta chains below, sequenced in a study of T cells in Graves' hyperthyroidism and ophthalmopathy (dated by TCRdb to between 2019 and 2020). Library construction relied on multiplex PCR. Sequencing instrument: Illumina HiSeq 2000. The TCR beta CDR3 regions were amplified from the RNA transcripts. A first-round RT-PCR of the TCR CDR3 used the HTBI primer set with the Qiagen OneStep RT-PCR kit. TCRdb passed the public sequencing reads through fastp at Q25 and MiXCR, retaining productive beta sequences. Duplicate CDR3 protein sequences are folded into a single record with the most common DNA and genes. The sample records over 500,000 distinct CDR3 sequences, 15% to 20% of which are singletons. The ten largest clonotypes hold 17% of the sample. The sequenced sample consisted of blood. These receptors were collected from a woman between 18 and 29 years old with Graves' ophthalmopathy.

This clonotype has a count of ten or more. The chain employs TRBV13 and TRBJ1-1, with D perhaps TRBD1 (5 bases). V shed 5 bases and J shed 5 bases, with 12 bases lying between them. CDR3 length: 13 amino acids. Germline V gene sequence: CDR1 PRHDT, CDR2 FYEKMQ (reference sequence). CDR3 nucleotide sequence: TGTGCCAGCAGCGAAAGTTGGGGGACTGAAGCTTTCTTT. It codes for CASSESWGTEAFF.

A few counts support this clonotype. The chain combines TRBV12-3 or TRBV12-4 with TRBJ2-3; TRBD2 agrees at 12 bases. V shed 3 bases, J shed 2 bases, and the junction held 6 bases outside the gene matches. CDR3 length equals 17 residues. The CDR3, as DNA: TGTGCCAGCAGTTTGGGGCTAGCGGGGGGGCTCACAGATACGCAGTATTTT. The encoded protein is CASSLGLAGGLTDTQYF.

The sample holds many counts of this clonotype. V and J are TRBV7-3 and TRBJ2-1; D is perhaps TRBD1 (6 bases). In germline, CDR1 is SGHTA, CDR2 FQGTGA. CDR3 length: 15 residues. V shed 1 base and J shed 4 bases, with 11 bases lying between them. The CDR3 is CASSLIGGKYNEQFF. The CDR3 DNA reads as TGTGCCAGCAGCTTAATAGGGGGTAAATACAATGAGCAGTTCTTC.

Ten or more counts support this clonotype. The V gene is TRBV29-1, the J gene TRBJ2-5; tentative D call: TRBD2 (6 bases). Trimming took off 8 bases at V and 5 bases at J, with 15 bases between the two ends. Germline-derived CDR1 and CDR2 are SQVTM and ANQGSEA. The CDR3 extends over 12 amino acids. CDR3 amino acids: CSTRGGRETQYF. DNA for the CDR3: TGCAGCACAAGAGGAGGGCGGGAGACCCAGTACTTC.

This clonotype was seen only a few times. The rearrangement links TRBV27 to TRBJ1-2; D is undetermined. The CDR3 is made up of 11 amino acids. Germline lookup yields CDR1 MNHEY and CDR2 SMNVEV (reference sequence). V was cut by 4 bases and J by 5 bases, with 5 bases left in between. The CDR3 sequence: CASSCTYGYTF. In DNA form, the CDR3 reads TGTGCCAGCAGTTGTACGTATGGCTACACCTTC.

The chain employs TRBV9 and TRBJ2-3, with D possibly matching TRBD1 (6 bases). This CDR3 has 15 amino acids. The V and J ends lost 5 bases and 1 base respectively, with 14 bases between them. The germline V gene encodes CDR1 SGDLS and CDR2 YYNGEE. This CDR3 is CASSPRTDRTDTQYF. The CDR3 nucleotides are TGTGCCAGCAGTCCACGGACAGACCGCACAGATACGCAGTATTTT.

This clonotype was picked up many times. V gene TRBV30 combines with J gene TRBJ1-2; D ambiguous. Germline values: CDR1 GTSNPN, CDR2 SVGIG (reference sequence). CDR3 length equals 12 residues. The germline V and J ends were trimmed by 1 base and 7 bases, with 10 bases remaining between them. CDR3 loop: CAWSAEVGGYTF. The CDR3 bases are TGTGCCTGGAGTGCAGAAGTTGGTGGCTACACCTTC.

This clonotype was picked up many times. This sequence joins TRBV29-1 and TRBJ2-7; D may be TRBD2 (6 bases). Germline-derived CDR1 and CDR2 are SQVTM and ANQGSEA. Trimming shortened V by 4 bases and J by 3 bases, and 16 bases separated the two germline ends. This CDR3 comprises 14 residues. Here the CDR3 DNA reads TGCAGCGTTGTAATCTCTAGCGCTCTCTACGAGCAGTACTTC. Its translation is CSVVISSALYEQYF.

This clonotype was recorded many times. The chain couples TRBV6-1 to TRBJ2-5; D might be TRBD1 (5 bases). Germline V gene data show CDR1 as MNHNS and CDR2 as SASEGT. The CDR3 has 13 residues. V gave up 6 bases and J gave up 2 bases, with 10 bases separating them. The CDR3 DNA is TGTGCCAGCAGACAGGTGGAACAAGAGACCCAGTACTTC. Its protein product is CASRQVEQETQYF.

The chain couples TRBV5-1 to TRBJ2-5; 7 bases are shared with TRBD1. The CDR3 runs to 16 residues. The germline V gene encodes CDR1 SGHRS and CDR2 YFSETQ. J lost 0 bases, V lost 5 bases, and 10 bases had no gene match. CDR3 sequence: CASSSDLQGNQETQYF. The CDR3 region has the DNA TGCGCCAGCAGTTCGGACCTACAGGGGAACCAAGAGACCCAGTACTTC.

This clonotype has a count of ten or more. The chain joins TRBV5-5 to TRBJ1-1; possible D gene TRBD1, 5 bases. The germline V gene has CDR1 SGHKS and CDR2 YYEKEE (reference sequence). The CDR3 runs to 15 residues. V lost 0 bases and J 1 base, leaving 10 bases between the germline ends. The CDR3 bases are TGTGCCAGCAGCTTGGATGGACAAACGAACACTGAAGCTTTCTTT. This translates into CASSLDGQTNTEAFF.

This clonotype has ten or more counts. The chain employs TRBV2 and TRBJ2-3, with 9 bases identical to TRBD2. Germline V lookup: CDR1 SNHLY, CDR2 FYNNEI. There are 15 residues in the CDR3. V gave up 6 bases and J gave up 4 bases; unmatched junction bases: 8. The CDR3 reads CASSDSGGVADTQYF. The CDR3 nucleotides are TGTGCCAGCAGCGATAGCGGGGGCGTAGCAGATACGCAGTATTTT.

This clonotype was observed many times. The V call is TRBV24-1, the J call TRBJ2-5, with 12 positions matching TRBD2. The CDR3 runs 14 residues. J gave up 1 base and V 8 bases, and 1 base lay outside the gene matches. Per the germline V gene, CDR1 is KGHDR and CDR2 is SFDVKD. The CDR3 DNA is TGTGCCACCACTAGCGGGAGGGCCCAAGAGACCCAGTACTTC. Protein: CATTSGRAQETQYF.

This clonotype was observed a handful of times. The chain is built from TRBV5-1 and TRBJ2-7, with a weak D call TRBD2 (6 bases). Trimming removed 0 bases at V and 6 bases at J, with 13 bases between. The CDR3 is 14 residues long. Germline loops: CDR1 SGHRS, CDR2 YFSETQ. Here the CDR3 DNA reads TGCGCCAGCAGCTTGGACTATCCGGGGGTCGAGCAGTACTTC. Translating gives CASSLDYPGVEQYF.